This paragraph covers one TCR beta chain sequence. Its specificity is unknown. This entry is derived from a study of T cell repertoires in cytomegalovirus infection. Study in general: Selected CMV epitopes included recently identified HLA-C-restricted ones as well as well-studied HLA-B-restricted ones. Carrying CMV and the relevant HLA type showed in public TCR beta signatures. Study results and caveats: The cumulative frequency of public TCR beta families distinguished individuals who carried CMV together with the relevant HLA. What dominated the ex vivo response were HLA-C-restricted CMV-specific TCR beta clonotypes.

V lost 4 bases and J 1 base, leaving 14 bases between the germline ends. The CDR3 totals 16 residues. Germline V CDR1 and CDR2: SGHTA, FQGNSA. MiXCR was run by TCRdb on the reads, yielding one entry per CDR3 protein. Of about 100,000 distinct CDR3 sequences listed, under 50% were seen once; the top ten hold less than 80%. Here the sequenced sample was CD8+ T cells from cultured PBMCs, taken from culture after CMV antigen stimulation. The clonotype was recovered from a human donor in good health (CMV status not recorded). Some clones in this sample may be carry-over from other donors' samples. The J gene is TRBJ1-3, the V gene TRBV7-2; TRBD1 might be the D (5 bases). CDR3: CASSSTDSPSGNTIYF. CDR3 DNA sequence: TGTGCCAGCAGCTCAACCGACAGCCCGTCTGGAAACACCATATATTTT. Together with reference TRBV7-2 and TRBJ1-3, the CDR3 gives the full variable domain: GAGVSQSPSNKVTEKGKDVELRCDPISGHTALYWYRQSLGQGLEFLIYFQGNSAPDKSGLPSDRFSAERTGGSVSTLTIQRTQQEDSAVYLCASSSTDSPSGNTIYFGEGSWLTVV.